What follows is one T cell receptor beta chain and its context. Its antigen is not known. This CDR3 has 15 amino acids. With 0 bases removed from V and 7 bases from J, the gap between germline ends came to 15 bases. Germline loops: CDR1 MNHEY, CDR2 SVGAGI. These data belong to a study of tissue T cells after allogeneic stem cell transplantation. Background on the study: Patients with graft-versus-host disease had grafts: four unmodified, three CD34-selected and T-cell-depleted.

This table comes from immunoSEQ multiplex PCR, and its TCRdb copy is limited to in-frame clones, with some not included. This table has tens of thousands of clones, roughly 92% appearing once. Study results and limitations: Anatomically similar tissues had similar TCR repertoires within each patient.

This specimen was blood, taken before transplantation. The clonotype originates from a woman aged 40-69 years who later had graft-versus-host disease after an allogeneic stem cell transplant. J is TRBJ1-1 and V is TRBV6-5; no clear D. CDR3: CASSYSRPRIDEAFF. In nucleotides, the CDR3 is TGTGCCAGCAGTTACTCGCGGCCGAGAATAGATGAAGCTTTCTTT.